The subject of this entry is one TCR beta chain. This specimen belongs to a study of blood T cell repertoires in COVID-19. Produced via immunoSEQ multiplex PCR; TCRdb's table is partial and in-frame only. This sample has 200,000 to 250,000 clones, with roughly 80% found just once. The receptor was derived from a woman older than 75 with active or convalescent COVID-19. Input material: peripheral blood.

CDR3 DNA: TGTGCCACCAGTGACCGGTCTTGGCGGAGCAATCAGCCCCAGCATTTT. The encoded protein is CATSDRSWRSNQPQHF. The chain joins TRBV24-1 to TRBJ1-5; D remains ambiguous. CDR1 and CDR2 from the germline V gene are KGHDR and SFDVKD. V was shortened by 4 bases and J by 1 base, with 13 bases between the two germline ends. This CDR3 has 16 amino acids.